Shown below are 13 T cell receptor beta chains from a single sample sequenced in a study of T cell repertoires in cytomegalovirus infection. TCRdb passed the reads through MiXCR, listing each CDR3 protein once. Seen here are a few hundred thousand distinct CDR3 sequences, about 33% observed once, and the top ten hold under 20%. Antigens of these TCRs are unknown. The material was cultured PBMCs, obtained from culture after CMV antigen stimulation. These receptors came from a human donor in good health (CMV status not recorded). Some clones in this sample may be carry-over from other donors' samples.

In this sample, this clonotype turned up many times. V gene TRBV7-6 combines with J gene TRBJ2-2, with 8 bases that match TRBD2. The J segment lost 6 bases and the V segment lost 5 bases, leaving 11 bases of the junction unmatched. The CDR3 is made up of 16 amino acids. Germline V lookup: CDR1 SGHVS, CDR2 FNYEAQ. CDR3 coding DNA: TGTGCCAGCAGCCCCCGGGGGGGAGCACGGGCCGGGGAGCTGTTTTTT. Encoded protein: CASSPRGGARAGELFF.

This clonotype came up a few times. The rearrangement uses TRBV20-1 and TRBJ1-3; 7 bases match TRBD1. CDR3 size: 14 residues. The germline V gene encodes CDR1 DFQATT and CDR2 SNEGSKA (reference sequence). With V trimmed by 6 bases and J by 4 bases, 9 bases remained unmatched. This CDR3 reads CSARTGTVGNTIYF. In DNA form, the CDR3 reads TGCAGTGCCAGAACGGGGACAGTCGGAAACACCATATATTTT.

This clonotype was found a few times. The chain uses TRBV7-9 and TRBJ1-2; no reliable D call. V was cut by 1 base and J by 0 bases, with 12 bases left in between. There are 16 residues in the CDR3. Germline V lookup: CDR1 SEHNR, CDR2 FQNEAQ (reference sequence). In DNA, the CDR3 is TGTGCCAGCAGCTTAGATTGGCCCGATACTAACTATGGCTACACCTTC. Its protein product is CASSLDWPDTNYGYTF. Full variable domain (missing parts from reference TRBV7-9 and TRBJ1-2): DTGVSQNPRHKITKRGQNVTFRCDPISEHNRLYWYRQTLGQGPEFLTYFQNEAQLEKSRLLSDRFSAERPKGSFSTLEIQRTEQGDSAMYLCASSLDWPDTNYGYTFGSGTRLTVV.

This clonotype showed up just a few times. The V gene is TRBV28, the J gene TRBJ1-2, with 8 bases matching TRBD1. Losses at the gene ends were 10 bases for V and 5 bases for J; bases not matched to a gene: 12. CDR1 and CDR2 (germline): MDHEN, SYDVKM. There are 14 residues in the CDR3. CDR3 loop: CATPSRGPGYGYTF. In nucleotides, the CDR3 is TGTGCCACCCCGAGCAGGGGGCCGGGATATGGCTACACCTTC.

The chain joins TRBV4-3 to TRBJ2-3; 9 bases align to TRBD1. The CDR3 spans 18 residues. V dropped 0 bases and J dropped 7; count of bases not matched to a gene: 14. CDR1 is LGHNA and CDR2 is YSLEER in the germline V gene. The CDR3 is CASSQDRGGQGEGNTQYF. DNA of the CDR3: TGCGCCAGCAGCCAAGATAGAGGGGGACAGGGTGAGGGGAATACGCAGTATTTT.

The CDR3 region is CASSPVEGRNTEAFF. The CDR3 nucleotides read TGTGCCAGCAGCCCAGTGGAGGGGAGGAACACTGAAGCTTTCTTT. The chain combines TRBV7-6 with TRBJ1-1, with D perhaps TRBD1 (5 bases). The V and J ends lost 5 bases and 1 base respectively, with 14 bases between them. Per germline, CDR1 SGHVS and CDR2 FNYEAQ. The CDR3 is 15 amino acids.

The chain links TRBV15 to TRBJ2-1; TRBD2 might be the D (5 bases). The V gene lost 1 base and the J gene lost 2 bases, with 12 bases spanning the gap. The length of the CDR3 is 16 residues. Germline lookup yields CDR1 LNHNV and CDR2 YYDKDF (reference sequence). The CDR3: CATSRGAGGTYNEQFF. DNA of the CDR3: TGTGCCACCAGCAGAGGGGCGGGCGGCACCTACAATGAGCAGTTCTTC.

This sequence joins TRBV2 and TRBJ2-7, with TRBD1 matching 10 bases. The trim removed 4 bases at V and 5 bases at J, leaving 5 bases unmatched. This CDR3 is 14 amino acids long. Germline CDR1 reads SNHLY; CDR2 reads FYNNEI. CDR3 in DNA: TGTGCCAGCAGTGGGACAGGGGGATACAACGAGCAGTACGTC. It codes for CASSGTGGYNEQYV.

The J gene is TRBJ2-2, the V gene TRBV6-8; D might be TRBD1 or TRBD2, each matching 5 bases. Germline CDR1 reads MNHGY; CDR2 reads SAAAGT. The CDR3 consists of 19 residues. V was trimmed by 0 bases and J by 3 bases, leaving 20 bases between them. CDR3 bases: TGTGCCAGCAGTTACTCGAACCCGGGGACGGTGCCGGACACCGGGGAGCTGTTTTTT. Its translation is CASSYSNPGTVPDTGELFF.

The V gene is TRBV11-1, the J gene TRBJ2-2; 11 bases are a match to TRBD1. This CDR3 is built from 18 residues. The V segment lost 7 bases and the J segment 0 bases; nucleotides outside the gene matches: 10. The germline V gene has CDR1 SGHAT and CDR2 FQDESV (reference sequence). CDR3 loop: CASTARTGGVSNTGELFF. CDR3 nucleotides: TGTGCCAGCACCGCAAGGACAGGGGGCGTTTCGAACACCGGGGAGCTGTTTTTT.

The chain employs TRBV15 and TRBJ2-3, with TRBD1 matching 8 bases. The CDR3 has 18 residues. The V gene end was trimmed by 6 bases and the J gene end by 2 bases; junction bases not matched to a gene: 16. Per germline, CDR1 LNHNV and CDR2 YYDKDF (reference sequence). CDR3 sequence: CATSFRAGGFFSTDTQYF. DNA for the CDR3: TGTGCCACCAGTTTTAGGGCAGGGGGCTTTTTTTCCACAGATACGCAGTATTTT.

This clonotype was observed a few times. J is TRBJ2-3 and V is TRBV4-3; 13 nucleotides agree with TRBD2. The CDR3 is made up of 17 amino acids. CDR1 is LGHNA, CDR2 YSLEER, per germline. Losses at the gene ends were 3 bases for V and 2 bases for J; bases not matched to a gene: 5. CDR3 DNA sequence: TGCGCCAGCAGCCAGTCGGGACTAGCGGGATACACAGATACGCAGTATTTT. This sequence encodes CASSQSGLAGYTDTQYF.

This clonotype occurred many times. The chain has TRBV7-8 and TRBJ2-3; D may correspond to TRBD1 or TRBD2 (5 bases each). The CDR3 is 16 amino acids. CDR1 is SGHVS and CDR2 is FQNEAQ in the germline V gene. V lost 1 base to trimming and J lost 5 bases, with 16 bases between them. DNA for the CDR3: TGTGCCAGCAGCTTAGACACGGGACGTTATGGAGATACGCAGTATTTT. Amino acids: CASSLDTGRYGDTQYF.